The 27 T cell receptor beta chains presented below share a single source sample, sequenced in a study of spatial heterogeneity in lung cancer. MiXCR was run by TCRdb on the 5' RACE reads, yielding one entry per CDR3 protein. The repertoire includes about 3,800 distinct CDR3 sequences, less than 10% of them detected once, and 50% to 60% sits in the top ten. Time point specified: sample taken at primary tumor resection. TCRs were sequenced from unsorted whole RNA of tumor, nontumor lung or PBMC. Material: PBMCs, obtained at surgery. The source is a female donor with early-stage non-small cell lung cancer.

This chain links TRBV7-9 with TRBJ2-1; 7 nucleotides align to TRBD2. Germline CDR1 reads SEHNR; CDR2 reads FQNEAQ (reference sequence). V shed 6 bases and J 3 bases; nucleotides not matched to a gene: 8. The CDR3 totals 15 residues. CDR3 nucleotides: TGTGCCAGCAGTCTAACCGGGACTATCTACAATGAGCAGTTCTTC. This gives the protein CASSLTGTIYNEQFF.

The sample holds many counts of this clonotype. This chain links TRBV5-4 with TRBJ2-5; D is uncertain. The CDR3 contains 13 residues. With 0 bases removed from V and 1 base from J, the gap between germline ends came to 4 bases. Per the germline V gene, CDR1 is SGHNT and CDR2 is YYREEE (reference sequence). The CDR3 sequence: CASSLGGQETQYF. The DNA of the CDR3 is TGTGCCAGCAGCTTGGGAGGCCAAGAGACCCAGTACTTC. The variable domain in full, completed from reference TRBV5-4 and TRBJ2-5, reads ETGVTQSPTHLIKTRGQQVTLRCSSQSGHNTVSWYQQALGQGPQFIFQYYREEENGRGNFPPRFSGLQFPNYSSELNVNALELDDSALYLCASSLGGQETQYFGPGTRLLVL.

This clonotype was detected a few times. An end of the junction differs from the germline gene, which may be a read error. The chain employs TRBV7-7 and TRBJ1-1, with TRBD1 matching over 9 bases. CDR3 length: 13 residues. The germline V gene encodes CDR1 SSHAT and CDR2 FNYEAQ (reference sequence). Here the CDR3 reads CASSSRQGAEAFF. For the CDR3, the DNA is TGTGCTAGCAGCTCGAGACAGGGGGCTGAAGCTTTCTTT.

In this sample, this clonotype turned up many times. The chain recombines TRBV3-1 with TRBJ1-1; 7 bases line up with TRBD1. Per the germline V gene, CDR1 is LGHDT and CDR2 is YNNKEL (reference sequence). Trimming cost V 0 bases and J 8 bases; bases outside gene matches: 0. This CDR3 is 12 amino acids long. CDR3 sequence: CASSQDRGEAFF. DNA of the CDR3: TGTGCCAGCAGCCAAGACAGGGGGGAAGCTTTCTTT.

This clonotype was observed many times. The chain couples TRBV2 to TRBJ2-3; 10 nucleotides line up with TRBD2. Looked up from germline, CDR1 is SNHLY and CDR2 is FYNNEI. The CDR3 is 14 amino acids. V trimming: 10 bases; J trimming: 2 bases; junction bases outside the gene matches: 6. The CDR3 loop reads CATTLAGDTDTQYF. In DNA form, the CDR3 reads TGTGCCACTACCCTAGCGGGGGACACAGATACGCAGTATTTT.

This clonotype was counted many times. V gene TRBV12-3 or TRBV12-4 combines with J gene TRBJ2-5; a possible D gene is TRBD2 (6 bases). V was trimmed by 7 bases and J by 5 bases, leaving 14 bases between them. The CDR3 contains 13 residues. The CDR3: CASTRLGAETQYF. The CDR3, as DNA: TGTGCCAGCACTCGACTAGGTGCGGAGACCCAGTACTTC.

There are many counts of this clonotype. J is TRBJ2-5 and V is TRBV5-4; 9 bases line up with TRBD1. The CDR3 runs 14 residues. The germline gives CDR1 SGHNT, CDR2 YYREEE (reference sequence). With V trimmed by 3 bases and J by 5 bases, 5 bases remained unmatched. CDR3 coding DNA: TGTGCCAGCAGCTCCTACAGGGGGCCGGAGACCCAGTACTTC. This sequence encodes CASSSYRGPETQYF. Combining the CDR3 with reference TRBV5-4 and TRBJ2-5 gives the whole variable domain ETGVTQSPTHLIKTRGQQVTLRCSSQSGHNTVSWYQQALGQGPQFIFQYYREEENGRGNFPPRFSGLQFPNYSSELNVNALELDDSALYLCASSSYRGPETQYFGPGTRLLVL.

This clonotype was recorded a few times. One end of the junction is discordant with germline, which a read error may explain. The chain links TRBV5-1 to TRBJ2-7; D not certain. This CDR3 region has 15 residues. Germline values: CDR1 SGHRS, CDR2 YFSETQ. CDR3 sequence: CTSSLLSPERGEQYF. Here the CDR3 DNA reads TGCACCAGCAGCTTGCTGAGCCCCGAAAGAGGCGAGCAGTACTTC. Filled out from reference TRBV5-1 and TRBJ2-7, the complete variable domain reads KAGVTQTPRYLIKTRGQQVTLSCSPISGHRSVSWYQQTPGQGLQFLFEYFSETQRNKGNFPGRFSGRQFSNSRSEMNVSTLELGDSALYLCTSSLLSPERGEQYFGPGTRLTVT.

This sequence joins TRBV7-9 and TRBJ2-7; D unclear. The CDR3 is 12 amino acids. From germline, CDR1 is SEHNR and CDR2 FQNEAQ (reference sequence). Trimming took 9 bases from V and 4 from J, leaving 13 bases between them. The DNA for the CDR3 is TGTGCCAGTACCGGCACAACTTACGAGCAGTACTTC. Protein: CASTGTTYEQYF.

This clonotype is medium-sized in the sample. The V and J genes are TRBV2 and TRBJ1-2; D remains unclear. V lost 5 bases to trimming and J lost 3 bases, with 4 bases between them. The CDR3 consists of 11 residues. CDR1 SNHLY and CDR2 FYNNEI come from the germline V gene. CDR3: CASSLDYGYTF. CDR3 in DNA: TGTGCCAGCAGTCTTGACTATGGCTACACCTTC.

By share, this clonotype counts as medium-sized (0.01 to 0.1%). The rearrangement uses TRBV27 and TRBJ1-1; D is uncertain. This CDR3 is built from 15 residues. Trimming shortened V by 0 bases and J by 3 bases, and 11 bases separated the two germline ends. Germline V lookup: CDR1 MNHEY, CDR2 SMNVEV (reference sequence). The CDR3 DNA reads as TGTGCCAGCAGTTTATCCATGGGGTCGTACACTGAAGCTTTCTTT. This codes for CASSLSMGSYTEAFF.

This clonotype was observed at least ten times. The chain has TRBV7-2 and TRBJ2-3, with 8 bases that match TRBD2. The CDR3 sequence is 17 residues long. V lost 5 bases, J lost 2 bases, and 12 bases stayed unmatched. Per the germline V gene, CDR1 is SGHTA and CDR2 is FQGNSA. CDR3 coding DNA: TGTGCCAGCAGCCCAAAAAGCGGGGGACTCATCACAGATACGCAGTATTTT. As protein: CASSPKSGGLITDTQYF.

V is TRBV6-2 or TRBV6-3 and J is TRBJ2-7; TRBD2 might be the D (5 bases). CDR1 is MNHEY, CDR2 SVGEGT, per germline. The germline V and J ends were trimmed by 6 bases and 1 base, with 13 bases remaining between them. This CDR3 is built from 14 residues. The CDR3 DNA follows: TGTGCCAGCAGGACTCTACTAGGTTCCTACGAGCAGTACTTC. Translation: CASRTLLGSYEQYF.

This clonotype was observed at least ten times. The chain recombines TRBV29-1 with TRBJ1-1; no definite D call. The V gene lost 5 bases and the J gene lost 1 base, with 8 bases spanning the gap. CDR3 length equals 12 residues. Per the germline V gene, CDR1 is SQVTM and CDR2 is ANQGSEA. This CDR3 reads CSVWAWNTEAFF. The CDR3 coding sequence is TGCAGCGTTTGGGCGTGGAACACTGAAGCTTTCTTT.

A note on this clonotype: This may stem from a read error, because a much larger clone lies one nucleotide away. The chain has TRBV6-5 and TRBJ1-1, with 9 bases lining up with TRBD1. The ends lost 7 bases at V and 4 bases at J; junction bases unmatched: 4. The V gene's germline CDR1 is MNHEY and CDR2 SVGAGI. The CDR3 consists of 13 residues. DNA of the CDR3: TGTGCCAGCAACAAACAGGGGGCCACTGAAGCTTTCTTT. Translated, it gives CASNKQGATEAFF.

This clonotype is judged medium-sized (0.01 to 0.1%). CDR3 sequence: CSVELPGRDYEQYF. DNA of the CDR3: TGCAGCGTTGAGCTTCCGGGCAGGGACTACGAGCAGTACTTC. The rearrangement uses TRBV29-1 and TRBJ2-7; possible D gene TRBD1, 5 bases. Germline V gene lookup returns CDR1 SQVTM and CDR2 ANQGSEA. The CDR3 is 14 amino acids. Trimming cost V 3 bases and J 3 bases, with 15 bases left between them.

The chain employs TRBV3-1 and TRBJ2-7, with D unresolved. This CDR3 comprises 14 residues. CDR1 and CDR2 from the germline V gene are LGHDT and YNNKEL (reference sequence). V was shortened by 1 base and J by 7 bases, with 14 bases between the two germline ends. CDR3 residues: CASSQATGVGEQYF. The CDR3 DNA reads TGTGCCAGCAGCCAAGCGACTGGGGTGGGGGAGCAGTACTTC.

This clonotype was recorded many times. The gene calls are TRBV7-2 and TRBJ2-5, with 9 bases aligning to TRBD2. The V gene end was trimmed by 5 bases and the J gene end by 9 bases; junction bases not matched to a gene: 13. Germline-derived CDR1 and CDR2 are SGHTA and FQGNSA. This CDR3 region has 15 residues. The CDR3 DNA is TGTGCCAGCAGCAAAGAGCTAGCGGGGCGGGGGGCCCAGTACTTC. Translating it yields CASSKELAGRGAQYF.

This clonotype was counted at least ten times. The genes are TRBV2 and TRBJ1-5, with 7 bases identical to TRBD1. The germline V gene encodes CDR1 SNHLY and CDR2 FYNNEI. The CDR3 sequence is 14 residues long. The junction had 8 bases not matched to a gene; V was cut back by 6 bases and J by 6 bases. The CDR3 region has the DNA TGTGCCAGCAGAACCGACAGGGTAGCTCAGCCCCAGCATTTT. Translating it yields CASRTDRVAQPQHF.

This clonotype was found many times. V is TRBV29-1 and J is TRBJ2-1, with a possible D match to TRBD1 (6 bases). V gave up 4 bases and J gave up 4 bases, with 11 bases separating them. The CDR3 runs 13 residues. The germline gives CDR1 SQVTM, CDR2 ANQGSEA. The DNA of the CDR3 is TGCAGCGTTGTTGTAGACAGGTACAATGAGCAGTTCTTC. This translates into CSVVVDRYNEQFF.

This clonotype occurred many times. The CDR3 reads CASSYSGGLNTGELFF. CDR3 nucleotide sequence: TGTGCCAGCAGTTACTCGGGCGGACTAAACACCGGGGAGCTGTTTTTT. The genes are TRBV6-5 and TRBJ2-2; D possibly corresponds to TRBD2 (6 bases). CDR3 length: 16 amino acids. The germline V gene encodes CDR1 MNHEY and CDR2 SVGAGI. The V end lost 0 bases, the J end lost 2 bases, and 10 bases lay between the germline ends.

There are many counts of this clonotype. The genes are TRBV6-5 and TRBJ1-2; 8 bases are shared with TRBD1. CDR3 size: 15 residues. With 5 bases clipped from V and 5 bases from J, the junction kept 10 bases outside the gene matches. Germline V CDR1 and CDR2: MNHEY, SVGAGI. CDR3 amino acids: CASSPGVGQGYGYTF. The DNA for the CDR3 is TGTGCCAGCAGTCCGGGGGTTGGACAGGGATATGGCTACACCTTC.

The sample holds a few counts of this clonotype. The gene calls are TRBV7-2 and TRBJ2-5; unclear D gene. Trimming removed 2 bases at V and 4 bases at J, with 5 bases between. This CDR3 has 12 residues. Looked up from germline, CDR1 is SGHTA and CDR2 is FQGNSA. The CDR3 here is CASSLIRETQYF. CDR3 nucleotide sequence: TGTGCCAGCAGCTTAATCCGAGAGACCCAGTACTTC.

This clonotype was seen repeatedly, ten times or more. This chain uses TRBV10-3 with TRBJ2-5, with TRBD1 identical over 8 bases. Germline CDR1 ENHRY, CDR2 SYGVKD. V dropped 0 bases and J dropped 5; count of bases not matched to a gene: 14. CDR3 length: 18 amino acids. The CDR3 region is CAISESIPPRGRRETQYF. The CDR3 nucleotides read TGTGCCATCAGTGAGTCGATCCCCCCCAGGGGGCGCAGGGAGACCCAGTACTTC.

Relative to its sample, this clonotype is medium-sized. The gene calls are TRBV9 and TRBJ2-2, with D uncertain. Per germline, CDR1 SGDLS and CDR2 YYNGEE. The V end lost 6 bases, the J end lost 4 bases, and 13 bases lay between the germline ends. CDR3 length: 14 residues. The CDR3 loop reads CASKPGWGTGELFF. CDR3 bases: TGTGCCAGCAAACCCGGATGGGGCACCGGGGAGCTGTTTTTT.

This clonotype was seen many times. The V gene is TRBV20-1, the J gene TRBJ1-6; weak D call: TRBD1 (5 bases). The CDR3 has 14 residues. CDR1 DFQATT and CDR2 SNEGSKA come from the germline V gene (reference sequence). V was pared by 0 bases and J by 6 bases, with 9 bases between. CDR3 sequence reads: CSAREAGTNSPLHF. Here the CDR3 DNA reads TGCAGTGCTAGAGAGGCGGGGACTAATTCACCCCTCCACTTT.

This clonotype was picked up many times. V usage is TRBV7-2 and J usage is TRBJ1-1; weak D call: TRBD1 (6 bases). The CDR3 loop spans 14 amino acids. Trimming took off 5 bases at V and 2 bases at J, with 12 bases between the two ends. Germline lookup yields CDR1 SGHTA and CDR2 FQGNSA. The CDR3 spells CASSKGGRNTEAFF. CDR3 in DNA: TGTGCCAGCAGCAAGGGGGGGCGAAACACTGAAGCTTTCTTT.